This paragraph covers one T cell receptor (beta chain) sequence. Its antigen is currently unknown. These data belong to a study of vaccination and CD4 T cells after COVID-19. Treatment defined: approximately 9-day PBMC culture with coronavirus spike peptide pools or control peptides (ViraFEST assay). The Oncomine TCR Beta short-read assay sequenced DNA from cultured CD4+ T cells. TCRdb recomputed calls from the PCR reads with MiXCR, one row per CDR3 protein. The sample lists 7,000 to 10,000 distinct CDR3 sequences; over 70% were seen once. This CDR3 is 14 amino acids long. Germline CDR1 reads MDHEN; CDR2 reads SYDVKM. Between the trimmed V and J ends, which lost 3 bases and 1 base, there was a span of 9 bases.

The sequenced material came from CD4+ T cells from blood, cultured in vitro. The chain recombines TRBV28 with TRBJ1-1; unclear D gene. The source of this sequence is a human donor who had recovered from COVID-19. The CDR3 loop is CASSFLTGNTEAFF. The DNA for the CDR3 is TGTGCCAGCAGTTTTCTTACGGGGAACACTGAAGCTTTCTTT.